The present entry profiles one T cell receptor beta chain with its context. Its antigen is not known. This specimen comes from a study of Ad26.COV2.S vaccination and SARS-CoV-2 variants. Here immunoSEQ multiplex PCR was the method, and the copy in TCRdb shows in-frame clones only, minus some. The sample consists of around 86,000 clones, around 82% of them appearing once. Study-level points and caveats: Analytic work on TCR breadth and depth might have understated the full extent of total T cell responses.

V lost 0 bases and J 8 bases, leaving 17 bases between the germline ends. The CDR3 extends over 15 amino acids. Germline V gives CDR1 SGHRS, CDR2 YFSETQ. The receptor was isolated from a human donor who had recovered from COVID-19. The chain carries TRBV5-1 and TRBJ2-5; D possibly matches TRBD1 or TRBD2 (6 bases each). The source material was peripheral blood, sampled after recovery from COVID-19. CDR3 loop: CASSLAEGGVSTQYF. The CDR3 DNA reads as TGCGCCAGCAGCTTGGCCGAGGGGGGAGTCTCAACCCAGTACTTC.